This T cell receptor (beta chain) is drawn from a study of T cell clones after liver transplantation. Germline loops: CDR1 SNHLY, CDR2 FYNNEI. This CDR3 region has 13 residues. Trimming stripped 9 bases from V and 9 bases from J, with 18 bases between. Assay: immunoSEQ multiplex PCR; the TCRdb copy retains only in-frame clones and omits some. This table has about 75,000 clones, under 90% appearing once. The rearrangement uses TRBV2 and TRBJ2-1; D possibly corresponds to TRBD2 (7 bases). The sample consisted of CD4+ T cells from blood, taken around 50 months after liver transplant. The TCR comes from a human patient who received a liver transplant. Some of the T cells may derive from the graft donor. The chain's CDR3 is CASLRGAGGEQFF. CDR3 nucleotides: TGTGCCAGTCTTCGGGGGGCCGGGGGTGAGCAGTTCTTC.